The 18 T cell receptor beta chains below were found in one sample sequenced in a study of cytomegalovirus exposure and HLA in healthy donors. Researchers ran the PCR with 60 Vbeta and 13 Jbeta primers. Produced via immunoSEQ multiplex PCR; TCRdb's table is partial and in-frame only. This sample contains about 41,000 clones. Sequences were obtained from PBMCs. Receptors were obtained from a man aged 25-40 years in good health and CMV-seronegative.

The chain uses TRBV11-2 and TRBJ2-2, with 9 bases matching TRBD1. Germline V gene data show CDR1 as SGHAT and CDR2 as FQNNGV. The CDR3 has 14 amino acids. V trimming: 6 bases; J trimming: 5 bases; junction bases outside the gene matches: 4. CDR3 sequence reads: CASSRGQGTGELFF. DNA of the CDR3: TGTGCCAGCAGTCGTGGACAGGGGACCGGGGAGCTGTTTTTT.

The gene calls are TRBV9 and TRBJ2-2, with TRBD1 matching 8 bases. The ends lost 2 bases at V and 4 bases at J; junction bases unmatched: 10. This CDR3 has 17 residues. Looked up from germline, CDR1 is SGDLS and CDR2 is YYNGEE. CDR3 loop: CASSVRGDRIFTGELFF. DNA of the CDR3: TGTGCCAGCAGCGTGAGGGGGGACAGGATTTTCACCGGGGAGCTGTTTTTT.

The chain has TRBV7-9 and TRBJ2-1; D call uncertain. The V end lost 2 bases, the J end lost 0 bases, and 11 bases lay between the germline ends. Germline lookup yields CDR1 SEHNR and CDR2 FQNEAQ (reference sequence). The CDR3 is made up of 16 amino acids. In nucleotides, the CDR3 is TGTGCCAGCAGCTTAACACAGACAAGCTCCTACAATGAGCAGTTCTTC. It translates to CASSLTQTSSYNEQFF.

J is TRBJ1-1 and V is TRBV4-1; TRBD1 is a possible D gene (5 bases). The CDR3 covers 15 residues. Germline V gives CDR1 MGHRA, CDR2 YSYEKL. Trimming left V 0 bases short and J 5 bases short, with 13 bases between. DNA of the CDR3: TGCGCCAGCAGCCAAGATGGGGGGGGTAGGACTGAAGCTTTCTTT. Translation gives CASSQDGGGRTEAFF.

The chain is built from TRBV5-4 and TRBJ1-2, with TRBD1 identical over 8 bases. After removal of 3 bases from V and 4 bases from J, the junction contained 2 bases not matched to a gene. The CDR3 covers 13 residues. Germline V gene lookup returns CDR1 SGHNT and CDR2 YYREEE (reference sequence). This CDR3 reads CASSSGQGYGYTF. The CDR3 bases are TGTGCCAGCAGCTCCGGACAGGGCTATGGCTACACCTTC.

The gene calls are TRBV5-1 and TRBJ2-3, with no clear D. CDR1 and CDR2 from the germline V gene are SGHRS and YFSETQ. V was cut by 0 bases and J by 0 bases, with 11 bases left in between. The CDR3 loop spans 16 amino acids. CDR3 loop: CASSLAERSSTDTQYF. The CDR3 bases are TGCGCCAGCAGCTTGGCCGAGAGGTCTAGCACAGATACGCAGTATTTT.

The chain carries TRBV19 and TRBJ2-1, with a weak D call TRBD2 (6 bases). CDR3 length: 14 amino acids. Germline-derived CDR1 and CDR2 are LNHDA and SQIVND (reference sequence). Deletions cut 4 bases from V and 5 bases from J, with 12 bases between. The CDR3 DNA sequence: TGTGCCAGTAGTACGAAGGGACTTGACAATGAGCAGTTCTTC. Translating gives CASSTKGLDNEQFF.

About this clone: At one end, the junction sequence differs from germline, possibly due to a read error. CDR3 DNA sequence: TGTGCCAGCTCACCACGAGCGGGGGGCAGCTCCGACAATGAGCAGTTCTTC. Amino acid sequence: CASSPRAGGSSDNEQFF. This chain uses TRBV18 with TRBJ2-1; 9 positions agree with TRBD2. CDR1 KGHSH and CDR2 LQKENI come from the germline V gene. CDR3 length: 17 amino acids. The variable domain in full, with the rest retrieved from reference TRBV18 and TRBJ2-1, is NAGVMQNPRHLVRRRGQEARLRCSPMKGHSHVYWYRQLPEEGLKFMVYLQKENIIDESGMPKERFSAEFPKEGPSILRIQQVVRGDSAAYFCASSPRAGGSSDNEQFFGPGTRLTVL.

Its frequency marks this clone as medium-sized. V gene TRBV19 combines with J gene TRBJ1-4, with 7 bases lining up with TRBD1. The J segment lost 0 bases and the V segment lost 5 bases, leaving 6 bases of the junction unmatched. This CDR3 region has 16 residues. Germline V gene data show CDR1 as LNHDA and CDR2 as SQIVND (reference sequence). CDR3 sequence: CASSGRDRATNEKLFF. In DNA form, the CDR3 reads TGTGCCAGTAGTGGTCGGGACAGAGCAACTAATGAAAAACTGTTTTTT.

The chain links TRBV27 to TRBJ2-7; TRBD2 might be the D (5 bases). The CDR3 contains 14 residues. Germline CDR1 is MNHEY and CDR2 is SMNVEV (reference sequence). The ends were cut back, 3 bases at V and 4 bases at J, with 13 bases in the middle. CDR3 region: CASSFEGREYEQYF. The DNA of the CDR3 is TGTGCCAGCAGTTTTGAGGGAAGGGAATACGAGCAGTACTTC.

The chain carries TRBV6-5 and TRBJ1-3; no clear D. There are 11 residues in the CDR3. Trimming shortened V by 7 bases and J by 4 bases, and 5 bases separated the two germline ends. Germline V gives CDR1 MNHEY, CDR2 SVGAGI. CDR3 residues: CASKAGNTIYF. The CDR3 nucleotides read TGTGCCAGCAAAGCAGGAAACACCATATATTTT.

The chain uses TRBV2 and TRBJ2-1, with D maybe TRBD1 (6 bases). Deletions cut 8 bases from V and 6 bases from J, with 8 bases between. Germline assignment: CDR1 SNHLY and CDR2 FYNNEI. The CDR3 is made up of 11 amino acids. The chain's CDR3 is CASQGLNEQFF. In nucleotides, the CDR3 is TGTGCCAGCCAGGGGCTCAATGAGCAGTTCTTC.

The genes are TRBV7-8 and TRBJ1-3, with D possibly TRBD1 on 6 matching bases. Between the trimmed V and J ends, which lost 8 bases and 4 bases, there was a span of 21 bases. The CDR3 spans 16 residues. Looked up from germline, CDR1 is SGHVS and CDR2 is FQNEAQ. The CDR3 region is CASRPKTGLGGNTIYF. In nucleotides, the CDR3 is TGTGCCAGCCGACCTAAAACAGGGTTAGGAGGAAACACCATATATTTT.

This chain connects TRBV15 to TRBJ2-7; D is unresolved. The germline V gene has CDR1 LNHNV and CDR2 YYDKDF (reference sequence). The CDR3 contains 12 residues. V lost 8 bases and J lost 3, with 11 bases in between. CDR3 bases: TGTGCCACCGGGTCAGGCGTCTACGAGCAGTACTTC. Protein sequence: CATGSGVYEQYF. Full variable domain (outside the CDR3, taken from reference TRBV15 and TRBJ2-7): DAMVIQNPRYQVTQFGKPVTLSCSQTLNHNVMYWYQQKSSQAPKLLFHYYDKDFNNEADTPDNFQSRRPNTSFCFLDIRSPGLGDTAMYLCATGSGVYEQYFGPGTRLTVT.

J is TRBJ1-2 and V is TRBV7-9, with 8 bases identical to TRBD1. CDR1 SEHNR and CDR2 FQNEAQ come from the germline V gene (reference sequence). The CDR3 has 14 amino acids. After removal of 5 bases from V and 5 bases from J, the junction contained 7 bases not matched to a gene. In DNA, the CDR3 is TGTGCCAGCAGCCCCTCGACAGGGGAATATGGCTACACCTTC. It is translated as CASSPSTGEYGYTF. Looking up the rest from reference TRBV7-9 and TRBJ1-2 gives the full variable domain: DTGVSQNPRHKITKRGQNVTFRCDPISEHNRLYWYRQTLGQGPEFLTYFQNEAQLEKSRLLSDRFSAERPKGSFSTLEIQRTEQGDSAMYLCASSPSTGEYGYTFGSGTRLTVV.

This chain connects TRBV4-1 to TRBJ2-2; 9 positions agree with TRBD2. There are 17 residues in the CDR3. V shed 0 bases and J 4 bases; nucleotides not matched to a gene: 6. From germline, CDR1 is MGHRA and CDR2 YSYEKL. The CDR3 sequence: CASSQDLAGLGTGELFF. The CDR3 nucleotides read TGCGCCAGCAGCCAAGATCTAGCGGGGTTGGGCACCGGGGAGCTGTTTTTT.

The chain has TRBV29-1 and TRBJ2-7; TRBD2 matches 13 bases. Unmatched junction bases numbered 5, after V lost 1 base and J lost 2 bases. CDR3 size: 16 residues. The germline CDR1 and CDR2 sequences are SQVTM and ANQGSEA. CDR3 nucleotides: TGCAGCGTTGAAGGCGGACTAGCGGGAGTAGCCTACGAGCAGTACTTC. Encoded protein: CSVEGGLAGVAYEQYF.

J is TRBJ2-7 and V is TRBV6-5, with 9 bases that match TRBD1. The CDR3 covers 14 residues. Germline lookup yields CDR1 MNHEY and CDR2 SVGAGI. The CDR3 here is CVIKGTGSAYEQYF. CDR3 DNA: TGTGTCATTAAGGGGACAGGGTCAGCCTACGAGCAGTACTTC.